A selection of T cell receptor beta chains follows, all from one sample in a study of blood T cell repertoires in COVID-19. The method was immunoSEQ multiplex PCR; TCRdb's version includes in-frame clones alone and lacks a portion of them. The profile shows 210,000 or so clones, roughly 87% of them singletons. Sequenced material: peripheral blood. These receptors all come from a man aged 35-49 years with active or convalescent COVID-19. CDR3s include the opening cysteine and the closing phenylalanine or tryptophan. The D gene is left open where the match is weak. Some rows mark clone size as missing; the rest say once, few, many or name a class of expanded clone.

D	size	V	J	DNA	CDR3
NA	NA	TRBV7-6	TRBJ1-2	TGTGCCAGCAGCTCCGACCGGGAGTATGGCTACACCTTC	CASSSDREYGYTF
TRBD1	once	TRBV19	TRBJ2-7	TGTGCCAGCCGACAGGGGATCTCCTACGAGCAGTACTTC	CASRQGISYEQYF
TRBD1	NA	TRBV2	TRBJ1-5	TGTGCCAGCAGACAAGCCGGGACAGGGTATAGCAATCAGCCCCAGCATTTT	CASRQAGTGYSNQPQHF
NA	NA	TRBV2	TRBJ2-7	TGTGCCAGCAGTGAAGCGATAAGTTCTGCTACGAGCTCCTACGAGCAGTACTTC	CASSEAISSATSSYEQYF
NA	once	TRBV18	TRBJ1-2	TGTGCCAGCAGATCTCGGGGGAATTCGAGCTATGGCTACACCTTC	CASRSRGNSSYGYTF
NA	NA	TRBV5-1	TRBJ2-5	TGCGCCAGCAGCCCCAGGGGCCAAGAGACCCAGTACTTC	CASSPRGQETQYF
TRBD1	NA	TRBV6-6	TRBJ2-5	TGTGCCAGCAGTTACTCGAGGGGGCAGACCCAGTACTTC	CASSYSRGQTQYF
TRBD1	NA	TRBV5-6	TRBJ1-5	TGTGCCAGCAGCCTAGGGACAGCATATAGCAATCAGCCCCAGCATTTT	CASSLGTAYSNQPQHF
NA	NA	TRBV6-1	TRBJ1-1	TGTGCCAGCAGTGAAGCGGTCTATTCGAACACTGAAGCTTTCTTT	CASSEAVYSNTEAFF
TRBD2	once	TRBV7-3	TRBJ2-1	TGTGCCAGCAGCCCGGGAGGGGGGAGGAATGAGCAGTTCTTC	CASSPGGGRNEQFF
NA	NA	TRBV15	TRBJ1-4	TGTGCCACCAGCAGAGCGGGCAGGGTAGGGGAAAAACTGTTTTTT	CATSRAGRVGEKLFF
TRBD2	NA	TRBV28	TRBJ2-3	TGTGCCAGCATCCCTTTGGCAGGGAGGGGCACAGATACGCAGTATTTT	CASIPLAGRGTDTQYF
NA	NA	TRBV10-2	TRBJ2-5	TGCGCCAGCAGTGAGGCTAGCGCGTCGGGGACCCAGTACTTC	CASSEASASGTQYF
NA	NA	TRBV5-5	TRBJ1-4	TGTGCCAGCAGCTTGGAGGGCAGGGAATATGAAAAACTGTTTTTT	CASSLEGREYEKLFF
TRBD1	once	TRBV5-8	TRBJ1-2	TGTGCCGGCCGGGACAGGGCCATCCGTAAATATGGCTACACCTTC	CAGRDRAIRKYGYTF
NA	NA	TRBV29-1	TRBJ1-1	TGCAGCGTTGAAGGGGGGGGGCGCGAAGCTTTCTTT	CSVEGGGREAFF
TRBD1	NA	TRBV13	TRBJ2-4	TGTGCCAGCAGCTTCACAGGGGAAAACATTCAGTACTTC	CASSFTGENIQYF
TRBD1	once	TRBV2	TRBJ1-1	TGTGCCGACCAGACAGGGGAGAACACTGAAGCTTTCTTT	CADQTGENTEAFF
TRBD1	NA	TRBV11-1	TRBJ2-2	TGTGCCAGCAGCTCATCGACAGGGAGTACCGGGGAGCTGTTTTTT	CASSSSTGSTGELFF
NA	NA	TRBV9	TRBJ2-7	TGTGCCAGCGGGCCCCAGGGGAAATTTGACTACGAGCAGTACTTC	CASGPQGKFDYEQYF